The clone carrying this T cell receptor (beta chain) occurred once. Antigen specificity is unknown. The entry originates in a study of OX40 agonist ivuxolimab in advanced cancers. Looking at the study overall: The study reported partial responses in three patients: one hepatocellular carcinoma, two cutaneous melanoma. Study observations and caveats: Among patients with partial responses at 0.1-3.0 mg/kg, clonal expansion was among the lowest. Expanded clones tended on average to be more numerous among CD8+ T cells than CD4+.

The CDR3 length is 12 residues. Germline V lookup: CDR1 MDHEN, CDR2 SYDVKM. With V trimmed by 5 bases and J by 6 bases, 3 bases remained unmatched. TCRdb's table, derived via immunoSEQ multiplex PCR, lists solely in-frame clones and lacks some. This table has about 78,000 clones, about 91% appearing once. The sequenced sample was CD4+ or CD8+ T cells sorted from blood, obtained in a trial of the OX40 agonist ivuxolimab. The sequence derives from an adult with an advanced solid tumor such as melanoma, head and neck, liver or kidney cancer. The chain combines TRBV28 with TRBJ2-7; TRBD1 matches at 8 bases. The CDR3 sequence is CASSLGQGEQYF. The CDR3 region has the DNA TGTGCCAGCAGTCTCGGACAGGGCGAGCAGTACTTC. Looking up the rest from reference TRBV28 and TRBJ2-7 gives the full variable domain: DVKVTQSSRYLVKRTGEKVFLECVQDMDHENMFWYRQDPGLGLRLIYFSYDVKMKEKGDIPEGYSVSREKKERFSLILESASTNQTSMYLCASSLGQGEQYFGPGTRLTVT.